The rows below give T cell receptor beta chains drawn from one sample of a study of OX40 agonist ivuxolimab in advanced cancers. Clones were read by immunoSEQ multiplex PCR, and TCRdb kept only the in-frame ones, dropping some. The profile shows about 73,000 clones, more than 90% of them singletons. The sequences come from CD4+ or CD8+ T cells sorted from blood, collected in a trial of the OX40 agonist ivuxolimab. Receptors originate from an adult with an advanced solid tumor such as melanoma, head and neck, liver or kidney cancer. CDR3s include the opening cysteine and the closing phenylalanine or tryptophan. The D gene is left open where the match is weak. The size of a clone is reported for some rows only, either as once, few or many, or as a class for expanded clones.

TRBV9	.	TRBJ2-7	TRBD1	TGTGCCAGCAGCGCGGAGGGAGACAGGGGGCTCGAGCAGTACTTC	CASSAEGDRGLEQYF
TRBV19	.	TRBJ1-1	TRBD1	TGTGCCAGTAGTACCAGACAGGGTTGGAACACTGAAGCTTTCTTT	CASSTRQGWNTEAFF
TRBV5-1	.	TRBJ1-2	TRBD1	TGCGCCAGCAGCCCGGGGACAGGGTTTAACTATGGCTACACCTTC	CASSPGTGFNYGYTF
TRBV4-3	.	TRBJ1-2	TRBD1	TGCGCCAGCAGCCGCATCGGGACAGGGGACGGCTACACCTTC	CASSRIGTGDGYTF
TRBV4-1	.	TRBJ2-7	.	TGCGCCAGCAGCCAAGTGTTTTCACCCGACCCCTACGAGCAGTACTTC	CASSQVFSPDPYEQYF
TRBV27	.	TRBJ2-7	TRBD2	TGTGCCAGCAGTTTATTAGCGGGGGCCGTCTACGAGCAGTACTTC	CASSLLAGAVYEQYF
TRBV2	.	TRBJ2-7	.	TGTGCCAGCAGGGAAGGTCCGTTCCCATCCTACGAGCAGTACTTC	CASREGPFPSYEQYF
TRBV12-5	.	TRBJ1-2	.	TGTGCTAGTGGTTTGGGGGGCTATGGCTACACCTTC	CASGLGGYGYTF
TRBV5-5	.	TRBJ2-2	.	TGTGCCAGCAGCTTGGAGGGCAGGGGCAACACCGGGGAGCTGTTTTTT	CASSLEGRGNTGELFF
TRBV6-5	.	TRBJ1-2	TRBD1	TGTGCCAGCAGTGGCCTGACAGGGAATGGCTACACCTTC	CASSGLTGNGYTF
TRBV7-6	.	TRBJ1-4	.	TGTGCCAGCAGCAAACCTGGGGGGGGCTATGAAAAACTGTTTTTT	CASSKPGGGYEKLFF
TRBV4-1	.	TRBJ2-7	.	TGCGCCAGCAGCCAAGTCTGGGGGTGGAGCTTGGATTCCTACGAGCAGTACTTC	CASSQVWGWSLDSYEQYF
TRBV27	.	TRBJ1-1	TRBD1	TGTGCCAGCAGTATAGCGACAGGGGTCGGGACTGAAGCTTTCTTT	CASSIATGVGTEAFF
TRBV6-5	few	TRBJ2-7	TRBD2	TGTGCCAGCAGTTACTCGACTAGCGGGGGGGCCGAGCAGTACTTC	CASSYSTSGGAEQYF
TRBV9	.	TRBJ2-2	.	TGTGCCAGCAGCGTAGCACGCGGAGGGGTGGACACCGGGGAGCTGTTTTTT	CASSVARGGVDTGELFF
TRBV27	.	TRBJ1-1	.	TGTGCCAGCAGTTTTAGCGGCAGGGATGACACTGAAGCTTTCTTT	CASSFSGRDDTEAFF
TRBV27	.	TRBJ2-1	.	TGTGCCAGCAGTTACGGGACATCAACGAATGAGCAGTTCTTC	CASSYGTSTNEQFF
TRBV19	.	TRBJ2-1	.	TGTGCCAGTAGAGGGGCAAATGAGCAGTTCTTC	CASRGANEQFF
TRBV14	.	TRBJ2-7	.	TGTGCCAGCAGCCAATTCAGGGGATACGAGCAGTACTTC	CASSQFRGYEQYF
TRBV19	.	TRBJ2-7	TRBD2	TGTGCCAGTAGTTCCACTAGCGGGGGGTCCTACGAGCAGTACTTC	CASSSTSGGSYEQYF
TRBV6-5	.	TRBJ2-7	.	TGTGCCACCAAATCGGGGACGGTAGGCTACGAGCAGTACTTC	CATKSGTVGYEQYF
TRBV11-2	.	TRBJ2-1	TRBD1	TGTGCCAGCAGCTCCTCAGACAGGGGGGGCTCCTACAATGAGCAGTTCTTC	CASSSSDRGGSYNEQFF
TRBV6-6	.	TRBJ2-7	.	TGTGCCAGCTGGCGAGGGGTCAGCTACGAGCAGTACTTC	CASWRGVSYEQYF
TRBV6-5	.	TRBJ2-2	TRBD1	TGTGCCAGCAGCATGGGACAGGAGACCGGGGAGCTGTTTTTT	CASSMGQETGELFF
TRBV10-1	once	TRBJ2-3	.	TGCGCCAGCAGTCATGATCAGGGGATTCCCACAGATACGCAGTATTTT	CASSHDQGIPTDTQYF
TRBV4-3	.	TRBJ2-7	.	TGCGCCAGCAGCCAATCCCAGGGGTACTACGAGCAGTACTTC	CASSQSQGYYEQYF
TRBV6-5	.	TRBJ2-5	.	TGTGCCAGCAGTTACGGGGGGCAAGAGACCCAGTACTTC	CASSYGGQETQYF
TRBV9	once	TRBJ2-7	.	TGTGCCAGCAGCGCCGCCGACGGGAGCTCCTACGAGCAGTACTTC	CASSAADGSSYEQYF
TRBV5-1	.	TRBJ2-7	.	TGCGCCAGCAGCTCATCCGGGTCATCGGGGCAGTACTTC	CASSSSGSSGQYF
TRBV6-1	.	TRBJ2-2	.	TGTGCCAGCAGTGAAGACCTCCCCGGGGCCCTGGGAAGCGGGGAGCTGTTTTTT	CASSEDLPGALGSGELFF
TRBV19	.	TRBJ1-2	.	TGTGCCAGTAGTCCCGGGAAAAACTATGGCTACACCTTC	CASSPGKNYGYTF
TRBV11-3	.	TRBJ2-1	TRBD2	TGTGCCAGCAGCCCTGGACTAGCGGGGGGGCCCGGCAATGAGCAGTTCTTC	CASSPGLAGGPGNEQFF
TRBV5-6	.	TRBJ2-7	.	TGTGCCAGCAGCTTCAGACACTACTACGAGCAGTACTTC	CASSFRHYYEQYF
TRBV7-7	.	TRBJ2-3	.	TGTGCCAGCAGCTTTGGGCTGGGGGAGGCAGATACGCAGTATTTT	CASSFGLGEADTQYF
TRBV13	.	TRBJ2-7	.	TGTGCCAGCAGCTTAGAAGGGTCGTACGAGCAGTACTTC	CASSLEGSYEQYF
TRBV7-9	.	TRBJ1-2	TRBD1	TGTGCCAGCAGCCAAGGGGGGGCAGGGGGCCTCTATGGCTACACCTTC	CASSQGGAGGLYGYTF
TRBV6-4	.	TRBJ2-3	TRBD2	TGTGCCAGCAGTGACTCAGCGGGGGGCCCCACAGATACGCAGTATTTT	CASSDSAGGPTDTQYF
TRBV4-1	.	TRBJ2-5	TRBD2	TGCGCCAGCAGCCAAGAAAGGTCTCCTAGCGGTCAAGAGACCCAGTACTTC	CASSQERSPSGQETQYF
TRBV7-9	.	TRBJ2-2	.	TGTGCCAGCAGCACTCGACAGGACACCGGGGAGCTGTTTTTT	CASSTRQDTGELFF
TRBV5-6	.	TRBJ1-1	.	TGTGCCAGCAGCTTTGATTGGAACACTGAAGCTTTCTTT	CASSFDWNTEAFF
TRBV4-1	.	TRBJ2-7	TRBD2	TGCGCCAGCAGCCACGCAACTAGCGGGGTATACGAGCAGTACTTC	CASSHATSGVYEQYF
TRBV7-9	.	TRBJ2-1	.	TGTGCCAGCAGCTTATTTGGGGGCGAGCAGTTCTTC	CASSLFGGEQFF